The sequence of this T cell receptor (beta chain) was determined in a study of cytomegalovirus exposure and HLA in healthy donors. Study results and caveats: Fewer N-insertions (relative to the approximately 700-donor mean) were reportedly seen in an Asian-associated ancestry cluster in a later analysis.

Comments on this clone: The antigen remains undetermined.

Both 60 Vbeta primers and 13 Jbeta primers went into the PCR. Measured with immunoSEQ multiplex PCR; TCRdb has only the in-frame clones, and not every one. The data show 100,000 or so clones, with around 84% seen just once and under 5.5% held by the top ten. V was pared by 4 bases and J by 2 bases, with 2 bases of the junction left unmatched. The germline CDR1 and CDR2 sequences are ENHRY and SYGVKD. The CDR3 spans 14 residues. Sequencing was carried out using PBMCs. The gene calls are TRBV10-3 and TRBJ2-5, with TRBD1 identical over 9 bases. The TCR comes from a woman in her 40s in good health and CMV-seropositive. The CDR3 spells CAISAGQGQETQYF. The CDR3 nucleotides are TGTGCCATCAGTGCAGGACAGGGGCAAGAGACCCAGTACTTC.